This T cell receptor beta chain was profiled in a study of beta chain features in type 1 diabetes. Whole-study findings and limits: Sampled from patients, naive, central memory and Treg TCRB repertoires appeared more similar than those sampled from healthy donors.

J was trimmed by 1 base and V by 5 bases; bases with no gene match: 5. Germline loops: CDR1 KGHSH, CDR2 LQKENI. The CDR3 spans 15 residues. About this clone itself: Its target is unknown.

Sequencing targeted expressed TCRB transcripts, as all isolated RNA had been reverse transcribed. The assay was immunoSEQ multiplex PCR, and TCRdb's table has in-frame clones only and misses some. The sample lists around 320,000 clones, around 13% occurring once. Isolation of CD4+ naive, central memory, regulatory and stem cell-like memory cells was achieved by sorting via CD45RO/CCR7/CD25/CD127/CD95/CD27. Sequencing was carried out using central memory CD4+ T cells from blood. J is TRBJ2-3 and V is TRBV18, with TRBD2 identical over 8 bases. The source of this sequence is a man aged 30 to 45 in good health. DNA of the CDR3: TGTGCCAGCTCAGTCGGGGGGGCAGGCACAGATACGCAGTATTTT. The encoded protein is CASSVGGAGTDTQYF.